This T cell receptor (beta chain) was obtained from a study of early T cells in non-severe SARS-CoV-2 infection. Study-wide points: Private and CD4 specificities were missed by VDJdb matching, which favored anti-spike CD8 responses.

Trimming at V came to 3 bases and at J to 2 bases, leaving 2 bases not matched to a gene. The germline CDR1 and CDR2 sequences are SEHNR and FQNEAQ (reference sequence). This CDR3 spans 14 amino acids. The protocol attached unique molecular identifiers to individual cDNA molecules. TCRdb fed the 5' RACE reads into MiXCR, producing one record per CDR3 protein. The sample contains under 70,000 distinct CDR3 sequences, about 4.9% of which appear only once. This clonotype has at least ten counts. What it binds is unknown. Sequencing used whole blood. The TCR sequence derives from an adult who was a healthcare worker with PCR-confirmed SARS-CoV-2 infection or an uninfected control (not recorded which). This rearrangement joins TRBV7-9 to TRBJ2-3; TRBD1 agrees at 7 bases. CDR3 sequence: CASSFDRATDTQYF. CDR3 sequence (DNA): TGTGCCAGCAGCTTCGACAGGGCCACAGATACGCAGTATTTT.